A single sample gave rise to the 7 T cell receptor beta chains below, sequenced in a study of OX40 agonist ivuxolimab in advanced cancers. The repertoire was sequenced with immunoSEQ multiplex PCR; TCRdb's copy has only in-frame clones and lacks some. The sample comprises around 100,000 clones, less than 95% of which are singletons, and 0.31% rests with the top ten. The source material was CD4+ or CD8+ T cells sorted from blood, sampled in a trial of the OX40 agonist ivuxolimab. Source of these receptors: an adult with an advanced solid tumor such as melanoma, head and neck, liver or kidney cancer.

This rearrangement joins TRBV7-3 to TRBJ2-3, with a possible D match to TRBD1 (6 bases). CDR3 length: 15 amino acids. In germline, CDR1 is SGHTA, CDR2 FQGTGA. Trimming pared 1 base from V and 4 bases from J, leaving 12 bases between. Written as DNA, the CDR3 is TGTGCCAGCAGCTTAAGAGGAACAGGGTCAGATACGCAGTATTTT. This codes for CASSLRGTGSDTQYF.

This sequence joins TRBV19 and TRBJ1-2; 7 positions match TRBD1. Germline CDR1 is LNHDA and CDR2 is SQIVND (reference sequence). The trim removed 5 bases at V and 4 bases at J, leaving 13 bases unmatched. The CDR3 has 16 amino acids. CDR3 loop: CASSHTRDSGSYGYTF. The CDR3 DNA sequence: TGTGCCAGTAGTCATACGCGGGACAGTGGAAGCTATGGCTACACCTTC.

The chain joins TRBV30 to TRBJ1-6; maybe TRBD1 (5 bases). The CDR3 has 13 amino acids. The V and J ends lost 5 bases and 9 bases respectively, with 14 bases between them. Germline assignment: CDR1 GTSNPN and CDR2 SVGIG (reference sequence). The CDR3 DNA follows: TGTGCCTGGGTCAGCCAGGGAGGTTCACCCCTCCACTTT. Residues: CAWVSQGGSPLHF.

The chain combines TRBV11-3 with TRBJ1-5; no clear D gene. V was pared by 0 bases and J by 0 bases, with 6 bases between. The CDR3 is 15 amino acids. Germline values: CDR1 SGHNT, CDR2 YENEEA. CDR3 sequence reads: CASSLDLCSNQPQHF. The CDR3 bases are TGTGCCAGCAGCTTAGATCTATGTAGCAATCAGCCCCAGCATTTT.

This clone was counted between two and nine times. The rearrangement links TRBV20-1 to TRBJ1-2; perhaps TRBD1 as D (6 bases). V shed 4 bases and J shed 6 bases, with 9 bases lying between them. The CDR3 totals 11 residues. Germline V lookup: CDR1 DFQATT, CDR2 SNEGSKA (reference sequence). The CDR3: CSATGANGYTF. CDR3 DNA: TGCAGTGCTACAGGGGCAAATGGCTACACCTTC.

V is TRBV19 and J is TRBJ1-5; D is perhaps TRBD1 (6 bases). The V end lost 6 bases, the J end lost 2 bases, and 11 bases lay between the germline ends. The V gene's germline CDR1 is LNHDA and CDR2 SQIVND (reference sequence). The CDR3 is 14 amino acids. CDR3 bases: TGTGCCAGTAGAGAGGACAGACGCAATCAGCCCCAGCATTTT. This translates into CASREDRRNQPQHF. The full variable domain, in which reference TRBV19 and TRBJ1-5 provide the parts outside the CDR3, is DGGITQSPKYLFRKEGQNVTLSCEQNLNHDAMYWYRQDPGQGLRLIYYSQIVNDFQKGDIAEGYSVSREKKESFPLTVTSAQKNPTAFYLCASREDRRNQPQHFGDGTRLSIL.

The chain uses TRBV7-2 and TRBJ1-5; D unresolved. The CDR3 covers 12 residues. V was pared by 2 bases and J by 6 bases, with 5 bases between. Germline CDR1 reads SGHTA; CDR2 reads FQGNSA. The CDR3 is CASSLSAQPQHF. CDR3 in DNA: TGTGCCAGCAGCTTATCCGCTCAGCCCCAGCATTTT.